This T cell receptor (beta chain) was captured in a study of cytomegalovirus exposure and HLA in healthy donors. Study outcomes and limitations: Presence/absence analyses assumed roughly uniform sequencing depth across donors, which may not hold. As a later analysis showed, a missense DCLRE1C variant was linked to trimming of TCR beta V- and J-genes. In a later analysis, most CMV-associated TCR beta chains appeared HLA-restricted.

Points on this clone: Antigen unknown.

Trimming shortened V by 7 bases and J by 11 bases, and 15 bases separated the two germline ends. CDR3 length: 13 residues. CDR1 SNHLY and CDR2 FYNNEI come from the germline V gene. PCR used 60 Vbeta primers and 13 Jbeta primers. Assay: immunoSEQ multiplex PCR; the TCRdb copy retains only in-frame clones and omits some. The sample data list roughly 120,000 clones. The rearrangement uses TRBV2 and TRBJ1-6, with D perhaps matching TRBD1 (5 bases). Sequenced: PBMCs. The sequence came from a man between 18 and 29 years old in good health and CMV-seronegative. CDR3 amino acids: CASTPRVNPPLHF. Written as DNA, the CDR3 is TGTGCCAGCACTCCCAGGGTAAATCCACCCCTCCACTTT.